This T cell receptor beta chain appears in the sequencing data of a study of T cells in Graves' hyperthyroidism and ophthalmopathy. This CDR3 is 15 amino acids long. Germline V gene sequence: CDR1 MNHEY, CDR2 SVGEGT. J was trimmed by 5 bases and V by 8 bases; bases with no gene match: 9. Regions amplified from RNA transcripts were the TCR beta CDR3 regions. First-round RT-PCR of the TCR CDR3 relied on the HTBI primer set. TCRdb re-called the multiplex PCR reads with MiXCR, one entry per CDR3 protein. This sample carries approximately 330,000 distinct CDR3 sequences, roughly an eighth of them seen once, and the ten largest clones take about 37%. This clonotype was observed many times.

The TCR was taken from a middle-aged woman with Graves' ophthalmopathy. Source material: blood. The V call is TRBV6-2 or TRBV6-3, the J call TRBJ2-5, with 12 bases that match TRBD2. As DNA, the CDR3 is TGTGCCAGCGGAAGACTAGCGGGGGTCCGGGAGACCCAGTACTTC. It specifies CASGRLAGVRETQYF.